The rows below give T cell receptor beta chains drawn from one sample of a study of shared clonotypes between healthy human individuals. Produced via immunoSEQ multiplex PCR; TCRdb's table is partial and in-frame only. Of around 1,900,000 clones detected, 80% to 95% appear once; the ten largest clones hold less than 2%. Source material: naive CD8+ T cells from PBMCs. The receptors were sampled from a man between 18 and 35 years old in good health. Some clones in this sample may be carry-over from other donors' samples. Both conserved end residues are part of each CDR3. The D gene is left open where the match is weak.

TRBJ1-1 TRBD1 TRBV19 CASSRTGVVTTEAFF TGTGCCAGTAGTAGGACAGGGGTGGTAACCACTGAAGCTTTCTTT
TRBJ1-2 . TRBV10-3 CAISDPRGWNGYTF TGTGCCATCAGTGACCCCCGGGGATGGAATGGCTACACCTTC
TRBJ2-7 TRBD1 TRBV10-1 CASSEWAGTGAYEQYF TGCGCCAGCAGTGAGTGGGCCGGGACAGGGGCCTACGAGCAGTACTTC
TRBJ2-2 . TRBV5-4 CASRKLGGTGELFF TGTGCCAGCAGGAAGCTTGGAGGGACCGGGGAGCTGTTTTTT
TRBJ2-7 TRBD1 TRBV9 CASSTRSGTGVGEQYF TGTGCCAGCAGCACCAGATCCGGGACAGGGGTAGGCGAGCAGTACTTC
TRBJ2-5 . TRBV5-6 CASSLGVETQYF TGTGCCAGCAGCTTGGGGGTGGAGACCCAGTACTTC
TRBJ2-6 . TRBV18 CASTPGRPISGANVLTF TGTGCCAGCACGCCGGGACGTCCTATCTCTGGGGCCAACGTCCTGACTTTC
TRBJ2-5 TRBD2 TRBV11-2 CASSLRRAGGRETQYF TGTGCCAGCAGCTTACGTCGCGCGGGAGGTCGGGAGACCCAGTACTTC
TRBJ2-7 . TRBV2 CASRGPFSEQYF TGTGCCAGCAGGGGCCCCTTTTCCGAGCAGTACTTC
TRBJ2-5 . TRBV4-1 CASSPTPQETQYF TGCGCCAGCAGCCCCACTCCCCAAGAGACCCAGTACTTC
TRBJ2-7 . TRBV29-1 CSVAGGNSHYEQYF TGCAGCGTTGCAGGGGGGAACAGCCATTACGAGCAGTACTTC
TRBJ2-1 . TRBV4-2 CASSPPRGLYNEQFF TGTGCCAGCAGCCCTCCACGGGGACTCTACAATGAGCAGTTCTTC
TRBJ2-7 . TRBV2 CASNKGVSSSYEQYF TGTGCCAGCAACAAGGGAGTCTCGAGCTCCTACGAGCAGTACTTC